The 9 T cell receptor beta chains below come from one sample, sequenced in a study of PD-L1 blockade in urothelial cancer. Method: immunoSEQ multiplex PCR; TCRdb's copy keeps in-frame clones and lacks some. The sample gives roughly 45,000 clones, roughly 82% of which show up once; around 13% is in the top ten. Time point denoted: peripheral blood 6 weeks after treatment start. Here the sequenced sample was PBMCs, taken around atezolizumab (anti-PD-L1) treatment. The receptors derive from a man in his 60s with urothelial cancer.

This rearrangement joins TRBV5-4 to TRBJ2-6; 8 bases align to TRBD1. Trimming removed 4 bases from V and 2 bases from J; junction bases left unmatched: 2. Germline assignment: CDR1 SGHNT and CDR2 YYREEE (reference sequence). The CDR3 is 15 amino acids. The CDR3 coding sequence is TGTGCCAGCAGCACAGGGGGGACTGGGGCCAACGTCCTGACTTTC. Its translation is CASSTGGTGANVLTF.

Written as DNA, the CDR3 is TGTGCCAGCAGCCAAGATCTTAGGACAGAGGGATTTAGCTATGGCTACACCTTC. As protein: CASSQDLRTEGFSYGYTF. The V and J genes are TRBV4-2 and TRBJ1-2; D is possibly TRBD1 (6 bases). The CDR3 extends over 18 amino acids. The V end lost 0 bases, the J end lost 4 bases, and 21 bases lay between the germline ends. CDR1 LGHNA and CDR2 YNFKEQ come from the germline V gene.

The CDR3 DNA reads as TGTGCCAGCACCGGAATCGACAGGGAACGCACCGGGGAGCTGTTTTTT. Amino acid sequence: CASTGIDRERTGELFF. The rearrangement links TRBV6-6 to TRBJ2-2, with 7 bases that match TRBD1. Germline V gene lookup returns CDR1 MNHNY and CDR2 SVGAGI (reference sequence). CDR3 length equals 16 residues. V shed 7 bases, J shed 4 bases, and the junction held 12 bases outside the gene matches.

This clone appeared a few times. V and J are TRBV18 and TRBJ1-5; a weak D match, TRBD1 (6 bases). Germline CDR1 is KGHSH and CDR2 is LQKENI. Trimming stripped 6 bases from V and 7 bases from J, with 19 bases between. The CDR3 consists of 15 residues. The CDR3 DNA reads as TGTGCCAGCTCCCTCGGACAGCAGGAAGGACAGCCCCAGCATTTT. Protein product: CASSLGQQEGQPQHF.

The rearrangement joins TRBV6-5 to TRBJ1-6, with D possibly matching TRBD1 (6 bases). The ends were cut back, 4 bases at V and 2 bases at J, with 6 bases in the middle. Germline V gives CDR1 MNHEY, CDR2 SVGAGI. This CDR3 comprises 14 residues. DNA of the CDR3: TGTGCCAGCAGTTGGGACACCTATAATTCACCCCTCCACTTT. It translates to CASSWDTYNSPLHF.

This clone was counted a few times. The chain is built from TRBV28 and TRBJ1-2; D is uncertain. Germline V gene lookup returns CDR1 MDHEN and CDR2 SYDVKM. Trimming pared 6 bases from V and 3 bases from J, leaving 5 bases between. CDR3 length: 11 residues. Here the CDR3 reads CASSSYYGYTF. For the CDR3, the DNA is TGTGCCAGCAGCTCCTACTATGGCTACACCTTC.

The V gene is TRBV2, the J gene TRBJ1-5; 8 positions agree with TRBD1. Germline V gives CDR1 SNHLY, CDR2 FYNNEI. The CDR3 sequence is 15 residues long. V shed 5 bases and J 4 bases; nucleotides not matched to a gene: 7. CDR3 residues: CASSYRQGNNQPQHF. The CDR3 DNA is TGTGCCAGCAGTTATAGACAGGGGAATAATCAGCCCCAGCATTTT. Using reference TRBV2 and TRBJ1-5 for the parts outside the CDR3, the full variable domain is EPEVTQTPSHQVTQMGQEVILRCVPISNHLYFYWYRQILGQKVEFLVSFYNNEISEKSEIFDDQFSVERPDGSNFTLKIRSTKLEDSAMYFCASSYRQGNNQPQHFGDGTRLSIL.

The rearrangement uses TRBV2 and TRBJ1-5; no reliable D call. Germline CDR1 reads SNHLY; CDR2 reads FYNNEI. Trimming pared 5 bases from V and 2 bases from J, leaving 10 bases between. The CDR3 sequence is 14 residues long. The CDR3 protein is CASSKPGGNQPQHF. The CDR3 DNA sequence: TGTGCCAGCAGTAAACCCGGGGGCAATCAGCCCCAGCATTTT.

The CDR3 reads CAWSVINVSQDEQYF. The DNA of the CDR3 is TGTGCCTGGAGTGTAATTAACGTCAGTCAGGACGAGCAGTACTTC. The chain links TRBV30 to TRBJ2-7; D is unclear. Trimming took 0 bases from V and 5 from J, leaving 17 bases between them. Germline V gives CDR1 GTSNPN, CDR2 SVGIG (reference sequence). This CDR3 contains 15 residues.